This note documents a single T cell receptor (beta chain) sequence. The antigen remains undetermined. The data belong to a study of cytomegalovirus exposure and HLA in healthy donors. Study results and limitations: Specific recognition of CMV antigens was confirmed in vitro for a few chains (all CMV-associated). Several V segments, TRBV6-2 and TRBV6-3 among them, could not be told apart and were dropped. A link between a missense DCLRE1C variant and TCR beta V- and J-gene trimming emerged from a later analysis.

Trimming cost V 1 base and J 3 bases; bases outside gene matches: 5. Germline V gene data show CDR1 as MGHRA and CDR2 as YSYEKL. The CDR3 loop spans 15 amino acids. PCR involved 60 Vbeta and 13 Jbeta primers. Produced via immunoSEQ multiplex PCR; TCRdb's table is partial and in-frame only. The sample lists 110,000 to 150,000 clones, approximately 78% seen once, with roughly 4% in the top ten. The origin of this receptor is a woman in her 40s in good health and CMV-seropositive. This sequence joins TRBV4-1 and TRBJ2-7; 8 nucleotides match TRBD2. Sequenced: PBMCs. CDR3 in amino acids: CASSQAATSGYEQYF. In nucleotides, the CDR3 is TGCGCCAGCAGCCAAGCTGCCACTAGCGGCTACGAGCAGTACTTC.